Detailed here is one TCR beta chain. This clonotype was seen only a few times. What this receptor recognizes is not known. The input lacks base qualities; no much larger clone sits a single base away. The CDR1 and CDR2 encoded by the germline V gene are SGHRS and YFSETQ. The CDR3 covers 18 residues, taking in both the cysteine and the phenylalanine. The read is trimmed to its CDR3 DNA, 54 bases read in frame from base 1. Compared with germline, V lacks 2 bases and J lacks 2 bases; bases without a gene match: 7. The library came from 5' RACE. Reads for this sample came from an Illumina HiSeq 2500. A second PCR of roughly 6 to 11 cycles was run with a J-beta primer mix and a sample-barcoded 5' primer. A unique molecular identifier was introduced onto each TCR beta cDNA molecule by a template-switch 5' adaptor carrying 12 random nucleotides. Each sample yielded at least 2.5 million CDR3-containing paired-end reads. All of the RNA was converted into first-strand cDNA using the Mint cDNA synthesis kit, with a TRBC-specific oligonucleotide serving as the primer. Following uracil-DNA glycosylase treatment, a first 18-cycle PCR with universal primers M1SS and BC2_uni_R was performed on all cDNA. The paper's processing steps were these. Each sample was normalized by randomly selecting 1 million high-quality reads, each carrying a distinct molecular identifier. Instead of being binned into consensus sequences, reads with shared molecular identifiers were discarded. MiTCR, set to a Q25 quality threshold and the strictest error-elimination algorithm, was used for CDR3 identification, clonotype clustering and error correction. A nonparametric unseen species model with Euler transformation was used to estimate lower-bound total TCR beta diversity. TCRdb handled the public reads itself, with Q25 trimming in fastp and clone calling in MiXCR, and kept productive beta chains. Rows with one shared CDR3 protein collapse into an entry with the most common genes and DNA. The V and J calls shown here were made by TCRdb, not taken from the authors' results. For this sample there are about 760,000 distinct CDR3 sequences; approximately 25% appear just once. The ten largest account for just under 9.5% of the sample.

Systemically healthy Caucasian individuals from Russia, some 38 in total and aged about 6 to 90 years, were included as donors. Around 10 milliliters of peripheral blood were collected from each donor into EDTA-treated Vacutainer tubes. Ficoll-Paque density-gradient centrifugation was used to isolate PBMCs, with at least 6 million obtained per sample. Total RNA, at least 6 micrograms per sample, was extracted from PBMCs with Trizol reagent. For every donor, flow cytometry on a PBMC aliquot measured the percentage of naive CD45RAhigh/CD27high T cells. This sample is part of a study of blood T cells in healthy people across ages (dated by TCRdb to between 2014 and 2017). For context, the study as a whole: In model experiments, template switching captured roughly one uniquely barcoded TCR beta cDNA molecule for every two T cells. To track age-related changes in TCR beta repertoire diversity, the study relied on deep sequencing normalized with unique cDNA molecular identifiers. The donors were divided into four age groups: young (average roughly 17 years), middle-aged (about 39), aged (under 70) and long-lived (about 84). The study analyzed two additional independent replicas of 1 million unique cDNA reads from the same blood draw for two donors, one aged 18 to 29 and one aged 80 or older. General conclusions and limits of the study: As age increased, observed TCR beta diversity per million T cells dropped in a roughly linear way, and a significant reduction was already evident by age 40. Donor CMV infection status was unknown, potentially confounding age-related changes in expanded clonotypes. The long-lived group showed more naive CD4+ T cells, fewer expanded clones and increased TCR diversity than the aged group, suggesting age selection. There was a strong correlation between observed TCR beta diversity and the percentage of naive T cells measured by flow cytometry. Total diversity estimates from one million sequenced T cells were considered lower bounds and underestimates. Bulk unsorted PBMC profiling prevented conclusive comparison of naive and antigen-experienced compartments.

This sample was also put to use in a study of T cells of mothers and their children. Taken from the second paper: The donors were nine systemically healthy Caucasian individuals, made up of three mothers and their six children. cDNA synthesis consumed the entire amount of extracted RNA, loaded at about 1.5 ug RNA in each 15 ul reaction. In the second PCR, sample barcodes and 2-4 random nucleotides were introduced via the M1S primer. Over 8.5 million TCR beta CDR3 reads came from each mother, compared with several million reads from each child. Thymic selection shapes the output of TCR recombination in a similar way in related and unrelated pairs, and inherited differences have a minor effect. Normalized repertoire overlap was always slightly but never significantly higher in related than unrelated mother-child pairs. Persistent microchimeric T cell clones were not detected, at a sensitivity of 95 to 100 clones per million clonotypes. The study used deep NGS to compare TCR beta repertoires of mothers and children, seeking features distinguishing related mother-child pairs from unrelated individuals. The mean age was 40 +/- 4 years for the mothers and approximately 11 +/- 4 years for the children. After adapter ligation was performed with NEBNext reagents, the libraries were sequenced on an Illumina HiSeq 2000 with 100+100 nt paired-end reads. Mother and child libraries were prepared a month apart and sequenced in separate runs to prevent cross-contamination. For each donor, somewhere between about 500,000 and 2,300,000 distinct TCR beta clonotypes were identified. Naive TCR beta clonotypes were estimated from low-frequency clonotypes matched to each donor's FACS-determined naive share, without sorting.

Source material: blood. The chain couples TRBV5-1 to TRBJ2-5, and TRBD2 aligns with 15 junction nucleotides. The receptor comes from a boy between 5 and 17 years old in good health. The CDR3 has the sequence CASSFRTSGRAPQETQYF. The DNA reads TGCGCCAGCAGCTTCAGGACTAGCGGGAGGGCCCCGCAAGAGACCCAGTACTTC.